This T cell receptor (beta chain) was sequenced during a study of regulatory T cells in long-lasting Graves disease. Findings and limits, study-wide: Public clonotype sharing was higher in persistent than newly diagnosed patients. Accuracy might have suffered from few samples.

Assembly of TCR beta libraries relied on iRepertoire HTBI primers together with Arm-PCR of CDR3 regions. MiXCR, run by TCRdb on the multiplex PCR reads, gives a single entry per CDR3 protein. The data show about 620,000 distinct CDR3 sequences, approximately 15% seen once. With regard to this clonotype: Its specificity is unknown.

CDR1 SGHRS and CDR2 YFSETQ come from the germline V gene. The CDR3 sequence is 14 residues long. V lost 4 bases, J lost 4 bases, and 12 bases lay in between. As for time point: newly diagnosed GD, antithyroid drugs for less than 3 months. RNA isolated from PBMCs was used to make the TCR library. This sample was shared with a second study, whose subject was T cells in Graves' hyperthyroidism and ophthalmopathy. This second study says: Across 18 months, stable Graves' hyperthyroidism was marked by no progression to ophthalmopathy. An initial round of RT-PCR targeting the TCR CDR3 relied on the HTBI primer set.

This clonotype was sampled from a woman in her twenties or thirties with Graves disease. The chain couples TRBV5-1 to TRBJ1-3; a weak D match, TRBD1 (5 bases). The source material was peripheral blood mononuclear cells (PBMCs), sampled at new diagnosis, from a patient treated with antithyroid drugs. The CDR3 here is CASSPLDTGNTIYF. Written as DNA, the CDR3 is TGCGCCAGCAGCCCTCTGGACACCGGAAACACCATATATTTT.